The clone carrying this TCR beta chain showed up just a few times. What it binds is unknown. The data derive from a study of blood T cells in healthy people across ages. Broader study findings: It was the long-lived donors that had more naive CD4+ cells and higher diversity than aged donors.

Germline loops: CDR1 DFQATT, CDR2 SNEGSKA (reference sequence). V lost 5 bases to trimming and J lost 4 bases; unmatched junction nucleotides: 9. This CDR3 region has 14 residues. Using a J-beta primer mix together with a sample-barcoded 5' primer, a second PCR was run for roughly 6 to 12 cycles. TCRdb redid the calling of the 5' RACE reads with MiXCR, one entry per CDR3 protein. The sample records about 400,000 distinct CDR3 sequences, approximately 52% being singletons. The chain has TRBV20-1 and TRBJ1-2, with TRBD1 matching 8 bases. Sequencing was done on a sample of blood. The sequence was obtained from a man aged 60-69 years in good health. The DNA of the CDR3 is TGCAGTGCTGACAGGGGCCCTCCACTCTATGGCTACACCTTC. This gives the protein CSADRGPPLYGYTF.